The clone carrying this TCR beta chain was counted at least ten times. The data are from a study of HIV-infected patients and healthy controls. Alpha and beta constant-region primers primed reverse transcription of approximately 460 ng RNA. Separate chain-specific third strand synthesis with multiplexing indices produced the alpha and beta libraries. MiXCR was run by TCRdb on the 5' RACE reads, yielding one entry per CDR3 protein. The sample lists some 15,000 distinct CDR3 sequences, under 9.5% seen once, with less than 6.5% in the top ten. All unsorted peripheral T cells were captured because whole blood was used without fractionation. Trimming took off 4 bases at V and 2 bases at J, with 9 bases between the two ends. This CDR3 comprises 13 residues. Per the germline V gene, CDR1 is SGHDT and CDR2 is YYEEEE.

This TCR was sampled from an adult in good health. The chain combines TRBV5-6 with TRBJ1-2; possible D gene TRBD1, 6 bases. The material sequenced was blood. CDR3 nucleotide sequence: TGTGCCAGCAGCCGTACAGGGAACTATGGCTACACCTTC. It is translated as CASSRTGNYGYTF.